The T cell receptor (beta chain) under discussion was sequenced for a study of CD8+ T cells in alopecia areata. At the level of the study: Among treated patients, oral tofacitinib was administered at 5 to 10 mg twice daily. Study results and limitations: Clonality was higher in lesional than normal scalp, especially in alopecia totalis/universalis. Between patients, shared TCR sequences were less clear than in mice. This was possibly due in part to HLA diversity in the patient population.

Turning to this clone: Its antigen is not known.

CDR1 MNHEY and CDR2 SVGAGI come from the germline V gene. The CDR3 is made up of 13 amino acids. With 2 bases removed from V and 8 bases from J, the gap between germline ends came to 12 bases. The sequencing template was cDNA reverse transcribed from extracted RNA. The table came from immunoSEQ multiplex PCR; TCRdb's copy has only in-frame clones and leaves some out. The data contain 200,000 to 250,000 clones, more than 45% of them singletons. Sorting separated CD4+ and CD8+ T cells out of PBMCs. Sequences were derived from CD4+ T cells sorted from blood, sampled at week 0. The chain combines TRBV6-5 with TRBJ1-2; D not resolved. The sequence derives from a human donor with alopecia areata. This CDR3 reads CASSYDPLRGYTF. The DNA of the CDR3 is TGTGCCAGCAGTTACGACCCGCTTCGGGGCTACACCTTC.